The entry below describes one T cell receptor beta chain. Antigen unknown. The entirety of the isolated RNA underwent reverse transcription, so expressed TCRB transcripts were sequenced. TCRdb's table, derived via immunoSEQ multiplex PCR, lists solely in-frame clones and lacks some. Of over 25,000 clones listed, roughly 45% were seen once; the top ten hold around 0.3%. This record belongs to a study of beta chain features in type 1 diabetes. Study-wide findings and caveats: Across all four CD4+ subsets, people with type 1 diabetes showed modestly shorter TCRB CDR3s.

The junction had 7 bases not matched to a gene; V was cut back by 2 bases and J by 8 bases. CDR1 MNHNY and CDR2 SVGAGI come from the germline V gene (reference sequence). This CDR3 comprises 14 residues. This chain links TRBV6-6 with TRBJ1-2; 8 nucleotides line up with TRBD1. The sample was stem cell memory CD4+ T cells from blood. This TCR derives from a man aged 25 to 45 with type 1 diabetes. The CDR3 loop is CASSYQGAEDGYTF. The CDR3 DNA is TGTGCCAGCAGTTACCAGGGGGCGGAGGACGGCTACACCTTC.